The present entry profiles one TCR beta chain with its context. Its antigen is as yet unknown. Trimming removed 5 bases from V and 2 bases from J, with 14 bases in between. CDR3 size: 15 residues. CDR1 SGHRS and CDR2 YFSETQ come from the germline V gene. Positive magnetic bead selection was used to isolate CD4+ and CD8+ cells; purity was checked by flow cytometry. Sequenced by immunoSEQ multiplex PCR; TCRdb stores in-frame clones only, minus some. Among some 18,000 clones, about 68% were seen once, and the ten largest hold over 4%. This specimen belongs to a study of somatic mutations in cytotoxic T cells in rheumatoid arthritis. Background on the study: At nearly 100% purity, some V beta antibody-stained T-cell populations were flow-sorted, and these included V beta1+ cells that were sequenced for TCRB. Study results and caveats: In rheumatoid arthritis patients, unlike healthy controls, CD8+ clonality rose with age. Clonality of CD8+ T cells, which was compared between rheumatoid arthritis patients and age-matched healthy controls, did not differ significantly.

The gene calls are TRBV5-1 and TRBJ2-1; a possible D gene is TRBD1 (5 bases). The sample was CD8+ T cells sorted from blood. The sequence was collected from a man aged 55 to 69 in good health. The CDR3 here is CASRPPAGPYNEQFF. The CDR3 DNA reads TGCGCCAGCAGACCTCCGGCAGGGCCCTACAATGAGCAGTTCTTC.